These 18 T cell receptor beta chains originate from one sample sequenced in a study of T cell repertoires in cytomegalovirus infection. The antigens for these receptors are not known. TCRdb reanalysed the reads using MiXCR and keeps one entry per CDR3 protein. The sample shows approximately 910,000 distinct CDR3 sequences, approximately 32% of them seen only once. Here the sequenced sample was cultured CD8+ T cells from PBMCs, taken from culture after CMV antigen stimulation. The receptor source for this set is a human donor in good health (CMV status not recorded). Some clones in this sample may be carry-over from other donors' samples.

This chain uses TRBV10-3 with TRBJ2-4, with 10 bases matching TRBD2. The CDR3 covers 15 residues. After removal of 0 bases from V and 9 bases from J, the junction contained 5 bases not matched to a gene. The germline CDR1 and CDR2 sequences are ENHRY and SYGVKD. CDR3 sequence: CAISESGLASTIQYF. DNA of the CDR3: TGTGCCATCAGTGAGTCGGGACTAGCGTCGACCATTCAGTACTTC.

This rearrangement joins TRBV12-3 or TRBV12-4 to TRBJ1-2; possibly TRBD1 for D (6 bases). The germline V and J ends were trimmed by 7 bases and 8 bases, with 17 bases remaining between them. This CDR3 has 13 residues. The CDR3 is CASTANRVLGYTF. The CDR3 DNA sequence: TGTGCCAGCACTGCCAACAGGGTTTTGGGCTACACCTTC.

In regard to this clonotype: The junction and the germline gene differ at one end; a read error may be behind it. The chain carries TRBV12-3 or TRBV12-4 and TRBJ1-3, with D possibly being TRBD1 (6 bases). The CDR3 is 16 amino acids. The CDR3 region is CVSSFLITGKGNTIYF. DNA for the CDR3: TGTGTCAGCAGCTTCCTTATAACAGGGAAGGGAAACACCATATATTTT.

Notes on this clonotype: With a much larger clone just one base away, this may be a read error. The CDR3: CASSPGGQPQLF. CDR3 nucleotide sequence: TGTGCCAGCAGCCCCGGGGGTCAGCCCCAGCTTTTT. The chain employs TRBV6-8 and TRBJ1-5; possible D gene TRBD1, 5 bases. CDR3 length: 12 residues. From germline, CDR1 is MNHGY and CDR2 SAAAGT.

The rearrangement joins TRBV4-1 to TRBJ2-1, with TRBD2 as a possible D gene (5 bases). V was pared by 2 bases and J by 12 bases, with 14 bases between. CDR3 length equals 13 residues. The germline gives CDR1 MGHRA, CDR2 YSYEKL. The CDR3 region is CASSQPDSPGQFF. Here the CDR3 DNA reads TGCGCCAGCAGCCAACCGGACTCCCCCGGGCAGTTCTTC.

The chain has TRBV10-3 and TRBJ2-1; 8 bases are shared with TRBD1. The CDR3 covers 14 residues. Trimming cost V 4 bases and J 8 bases; bases outside gene matches: 7. Germline CDR1 reads ENHRY; CDR2 reads SYGVKD. The CDR3 DNA reads as TGTGCCATCAGTGGGGGACAGGTATTGGATGAGCAGTTCTTC. As protein: CAISGGQVLDEQFF.

This clonotype occurred once. V gene TRBV14 combines with J gene TRBJ2-3; D is uncertain. The length of the CDR3 is 15 residues. Trimming left V 1 base short and J 4 bases short, with 12 bases between. The germline CDR1 and CDR2 sequences are SGHDN and FVKESK. The chain's CDR3 is CASSQAGIVADTQYF. CDR3 in DNA: TGTGCCAGCAGCCAAGCCGGAATAGTGGCAGATACGCAGTATTTT. Full variable domain (rest looked up from reference TRBV14 and TRBJ2-3): EAGVTQFPSHSVIEKGQTVTLRCDPISGHDNLYWYRRVMGKEIKFLLHFVKESKQDESGMPNNRFLAERTGGTYSTLKVQPAELEDSGVYFCASSQAGIVADTQYFGPGTRLTVL.

The sample holds a few counts of this clonotype. The chain combines TRBV27 with TRBJ1-6; TRBD1 might be the D (6 bases). This CDR3 is 15 amino acids long. V was shortened by 6 bases and J by 9 bases, with 18 bases between the two germline ends. Germline CDR1 MNHEY, CDR2 SMNVEV (reference sequence). The CDR3 loop reads CASSLVGAGRSPLHF. The DNA for the CDR3 is TGTGCCAGCAGCCTGGTGGGGGCAGGTCGTTCACCCCTCCACTTT.

This chain joins TRBV6-1 and TRBJ2-5, with D possibly matching TRBD1 (5 bases). The germline V and J ends were trimmed by 3 bases and 1 base, with 9 bases remaining between them. Germline CDR1 reads MNHNS; CDR2 reads SASEGT. This CDR3 has 14 residues. DNA for the CDR3: TGTGCCAGCAGTGAGTACAGGTCCCAAGAGACCCAGTACTTC. This sequence encodes CASSEYRSQETQYF.

This clonotype has just a few counts. This chain connects TRBV19 to TRBJ1-1, with unresolved D. The V gene's germline CDR1 is LNHDA and CDR2 SQIVND (reference sequence). This CDR3 comprises 14 residues. Trimming took 5 bases from V and 7 from J, leaving 17 bases between them. The CDR3 sequence is CASSLGNRGGEAFF. DNA for the CDR3: TGTGCCAGTAGTCTGGGAAATCGGGGTGGTGAAGCTTTCTTT.

This clonotype was observed at least ten times. The V call is TRBV7-6, the J call TRBJ2-1; TRBD2 is a possible D gene (6 bases). Trimming took off 4 bases at V and 7 bases at J, with 11 bases between the two ends. Looked up from germline, CDR1 is SGHVS and CDR2 is FNYEAQ. The CDR3 is 13 residues long. Here the CDR3 reads CASSSWGENEQFF. Here the CDR3 DNA reads TGTGCCAGCAGCTCCTGGGGGGAGAATGAGCAGTTCTTC.

The chain couples TRBV3-1 to TRBJ2-1; D may be TRBD2 (6 bases). In germline, CDR1 is LGHDT, CDR2 YNNKEL (reference sequence). The CDR3 is 16 amino acids. V was trimmed by 0 bases and J by 0 bases, leaving 9 bases between them. This chain's CDR3 is CASSQDFGSSYNEQFF. The DNA of the CDR3 is TGTGCCAGCAGCCAAGATTTCGGGAGCTCCTACAATGAGCAGTTCTTC.

This clonotype was observed a few times. The J gene is TRBJ1-6, the V gene TRBV18, with D uncertain. The CDR3 extends over 14 amino acids. Germline-derived CDR1 and CDR2 are KGHSH and LQKENI. The ends were cut back, 2 bases at V and 10 bases at J, with 12 bases in the middle. CDR3 region: CASSPEFLGSPLHF. The DNA for the CDR3 is TGTGCCAGCTCACCAGAGTTCCTGGGGTCACCCCTCCACTTT.

J is TRBJ1-2 and V is TRBV27; 7 bases are shared with TRBD1. CDR1 and CDR2 from the germline V gene are MNHEY and SMNVEV (reference sequence). The ends lost 0 bases at V and 4 bases at J; junction bases unmatched: 8. The CDR3 extends over 16 amino acids. The CDR3 here is CASSLSMGTVIYGYTF. In nucleotides, the CDR3 is TGTGCCAGCAGTTTATCGATGGGGACAGTCATCTATGGCTACACCTTC.

The chain combines TRBV7-8 with TRBJ2-1; 9 bases are shared with TRBD2. V was clipped by 2 bases and J by 8 bases; unmatched bases: 7. Germline-derived CDR1 and CDR2 are SGHVS and FQNEAQ. This CDR3 spans 15 amino acids. CDR3 protein: CASSLILASGDEQFF. CDR3 DNA sequence: TGTGCCAGCAGCTTAATCTTGGCTAGCGGGGATGAGCAGTTCTTC.

The chain joins TRBV27 to TRBJ1-5; 9 positions agree with TRBD1. The CDR3 is 16 residues long. Germline V CDR1 and CDR2: MNHEY, SMNVEV (reference sequence). Trimming removed 2 bases from V and 4 bases from J; junction bases left unmatched: 6. CDR3 loop: CASSLIVGTGNQPQHF. CDR3 bases: TGTGCCAGCAGTTTAATTGTCGGGACAGGGAATCAGCCCCAGCATTTT.

This rearrangement joins TRBV9 to TRBJ2-2; TRBD2 matches 10 bases. There are 13 residues in the CDR3. Germline assignment: CDR1 SGDLS and CDR2 YYNGEE. V lost 4 bases to trimming and J lost 14 bases; unmatched junction nucleotides: 8. This CDR3 is CASSSGLASVLFF. The DNA of the CDR3 is TGTGCCAGCAGCTCGGGACTAGCGAGTGTTCTGTTTTTT.

J is TRBJ1-5 and V is TRBV7-9, with TRBD1 as a possible D gene (5 bases). This CDR3 region has 15 residues. Germline CDR1 is SEHNR and CDR2 is FQNEAQ (reference sequence). V dropped 2 bases and J dropped 5 bases, with 13 bases sitting between them. The CDR3 is CASSLWRGLDQPQHF. The CDR3 DNA reads TGTGCCAGCAGCTTATGGAGGGGCCTCGATCAGCCCCAGCATTTT.